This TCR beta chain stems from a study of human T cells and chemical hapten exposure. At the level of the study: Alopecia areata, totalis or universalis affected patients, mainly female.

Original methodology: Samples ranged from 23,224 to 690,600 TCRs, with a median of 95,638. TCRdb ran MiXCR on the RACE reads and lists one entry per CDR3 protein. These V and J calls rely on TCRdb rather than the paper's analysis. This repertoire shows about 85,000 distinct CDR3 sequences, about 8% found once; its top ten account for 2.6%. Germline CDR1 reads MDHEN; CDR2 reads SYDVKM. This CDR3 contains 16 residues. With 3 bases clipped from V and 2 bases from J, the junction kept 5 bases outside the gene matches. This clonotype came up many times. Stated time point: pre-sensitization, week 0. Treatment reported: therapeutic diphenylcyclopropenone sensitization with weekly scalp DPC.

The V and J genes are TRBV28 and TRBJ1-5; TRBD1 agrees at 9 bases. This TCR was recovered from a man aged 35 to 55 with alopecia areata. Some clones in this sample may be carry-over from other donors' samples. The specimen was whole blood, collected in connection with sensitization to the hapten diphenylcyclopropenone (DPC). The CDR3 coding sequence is TGTGCCAGCAGTTTCCATACAGGGGGCGGCAATCAGCCCCAGCATTTT. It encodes CASSFHTGGGNQPQHF.